What follows are 14 T cell receptor beta chains derived from one specimen sequenced in a study of T cell responses to AZD1222 COVID-19 vaccine. Sequencing used immunoSEQ multiplex PCR; TCRdb keeps in-frame clones, though not all of them. In the table there are approximately 89,000 clones, just over 90% of which are singletons. Here the sequenced sample was peripheral blood, taken 28 days after the second AZD1222 dose. These receptors were taken from an adult who received the AZD1222 COVID-19 vaccine.

The gene calls are TRBV5-1 and TRBJ1-4, with a weak D call TRBD1 (5 bases). The CDR3 covers 15 residues. V was shortened by 0 bases and J by 11 bases, with 17 bases between the two germline ends. CDR1 and CDR2 from the germline V gene are SGHRS and YFSETQ. CDR3 DNA: TGCGCCAGCAGCTTGGCCGGGCAGACCGGGGGGAAACTGTTTTTT. Its translation is CASSLAGQTGGKLFF.

The rearrangement uses TRBV29-1 and TRBJ1-1, with D unresolved. CDR1 is SQVTM and CDR2 is ANQGSEA in the germline V gene. Trimming shortened V by 6 bases and J by 4 bases, and 18 bases separated the two germline ends. CDR3 length: 14 amino acids. The CDR3: CSVGMDGWGTEAFF. In DNA, the CDR3 is TGCAGCGTCGGGATGGACGGGTGGGGCACTGAAGCTTTCTTT. Variable domain in full (rest from reference TRBV29-1 and TRBJ1-1): SAVISQKPSRDICQRGTSLTIQCQVDSQVTMMFWYRQQPGQSLTLIATANQGSEATYESGFVIDKFPISRPNLTFSTLTVSNMSPEDSSIYLCSVGMDGWGTEAFFGQGTRLTVV.

The chain is built from TRBV7-6 and TRBJ1-1; TRBD1 matches 7 bases. Trimming took 5 bases from V and 4 from J; bases not matched to a gene: 1. The CDR3 is 12 amino acids. CDR1 and CDR2 (germline): SGHVS, FNYEAQ. The CDR3 is CASSRDSTEAFF. CDR3 bases: TGTGCCAGCAGCCGGGACAGCACTGAAGCTTTCTTT.

The V call is TRBV7-9, the J call TRBJ1-1; D gene uncertain. This CDR3 has 15 residues. Germline values: CDR1 SEHNR, CDR2 FQNEAQ (reference sequence). Trimming removed 5 bases at V and 2 bases at J, with 15 bases between. The CDR3 protein is CASSRGEELNTEAFF. The CDR3 DNA reads as TGTGCCAGCAGCCGCGGGGAGGAATTAAACACTGAAGCTTTCTTT.

The J gene is TRBJ1-3, the V gene TRBV28; D is undetermined. V shed 3 bases and J shed 4 bases, with 7 bases lying between them. CDR3 size: 13 residues. Germline-derived CDR1 and CDR2 are MDHEN and SYDVKM. Here the CDR3 reads CASSLSNGNTIYF. The CDR3 nucleotides read TGTGCCAGCAGTTTGAGTAACGGAAACACCATATATTTT.

A single count supports this clone. The chain uses TRBV5-4 and TRBJ1-1; a weak D match, TRBD1 (6 bases). V was shortened by 3 bases and J by 3 bases, with 9 bases between the two germline ends. The CDR3 is 13 residues long. Germline V CDR1 and CDR2: SGHNT, YYREEE (reference sequence). CDR3 residues: CASSSGVHTEAFF. In DNA, the CDR3 is TGTGCCAGCAGCTCAGGGGTACACACTGAAGCTTTCTTT.

This chain joins TRBV4-2 and TRBJ1-2; 8 bases are a match to TRBD1. Looked up from germline, CDR1 is LGHNA and CDR2 is YNFKEQ. The CDR3 is 15 amino acids. V trimming: 0 bases; J trimming: 7 bases; junction bases outside the gene matches: 7. As DNA, the CDR3 is TGTGCCAGCAGCCAAGAGCAACAGGGGGTTAGTGGCTACACCTTC. This codes for CASSQEQQGVSGYTF.

V is TRBV5-1 and J is TRBJ1-6; a weak D match, TRBD1 (5 bases). V shed 4 bases and J shed 8 bases, with 13 bases lying between them. This CDR3 contains 14 residues. CDR1 is SGHRS and CDR2 is YFSETQ in the germline V gene. CDR3 sequence reads: CASSLGRGDSPLHF. The CDR3 DNA follows: TGCGCCAGCAGCCTGGGTCGGGGGGATTCACCCCTCCACTTT.

The genes are TRBV6-5 and TRBJ1-5; TRBD1 matches at 12 bases. The CDR3 length is 15 residues. From germline, CDR1 is MNHEY and CDR2 SVGAGI. With 6 bases clipped from V and 3 bases from J, the junction kept 3 bases outside the gene matches. Here the CDR3 DNA reads TGTGCCAGCAGGGGGACAGGGGGCAACAATCAGCCCCAGCATTTT. This gives the protein CASRGTGGNNQPQHF.

The V gene is TRBV12-2, the J gene TRBJ1-1. TRBV12-2 is reported as a pseudogene. The CDR3 loop spans 15 amino acids. CDR3 sequence (DNA): TGTGCAAGTCGCTTGTCCCTCCCCCTTGCTCGGGGGGCTTTCTTT. Translation gives CASRLSLPLARGAFF.

The gene calls are TRBV28 and TRBJ2-7, with 7 bases identical to TRBD2. CDR1 is MDHEN, CDR2 SYDVKM, per germline. This CDR3 is built from 15 residues. The V segment lost 11 bases and the J segment 1 base; nucleotides outside the gene matches: 14. The chain's CDR3 is CASHPPGEGSYEQYF. CDR3 bases: TGTGCCTCTCATCCCCCGGGGGAGGGATCCTACGAGCAGTACTTC.

The chain links TRBV5-1 to TRBJ1-1; D call uncertain. This CDR3 contains 15 residues. Germline V CDR1 and CDR2: SGHRS, YFSETQ. The V end was cut by 0 bases, the J end by 1 base, with 10 bases between. The DNA for the CDR3 is TGCGCCAGCAGCTTGGACGATCCGGGGAACACTGAAGCTTTCTTT. This codes for CASSLDDPGNTEAFF.

The genes are TRBV5-6 and TRBJ2-5, with 7 bases that match TRBD2. This CDR3 comprises 16 residues. V was clipped by 7 bases and J by 2 bases; unmatched bases: 14. From germline, CDR1 is SGHDT and CDR2 YYEEEE. CDR3 sequence reads: CASEVARGSFQETQYF. DNA for the CDR3: TGTGCCAGCGAAGTAGCACGCGGGAGTTTTCAAGAGACCCAGTACTTC.

There are a few counts of this clone. The chain uses TRBV10-2 and TRBJ1-3; no firm D call. Germline CDR1 WSHSY, CDR2 SAAADI. Trimming took 6 bases from V and 2 from J, leaving 14 bases between them. This CDR3 has 15 residues. CDR3 in amino acids: CASSLNADPGNTIYF. CDR3 sequence (DNA): TGCGCCAGCAGCCTAAACGCGGATCCTGGAAACACCATATATTTT.